Sequencing of this TCR beta chain was carried out in a study of shared clonotypes between healthy human individuals (dated by TCRdb to 2018 to 2020). With respect to the entire study: The cohort comprised two women and a few men aged 18 to 49 years. To estimate repertoire size and how much clonotypes are shared between individuals, the study performed deep sequencing of blood TCR repertoires from roughly five healthy adults. For each donor, three plates each were used for CD4 naive and CD4 memory, two plates were used for CD8 naive, and one plate was used for CD8 memory. To increase sequencing depth and limit assay-specific biases, different laboratories used diverse techniques to prepare libraries and sequence TCR repertoires. Leukapheresis yielded between about 0.94 and 9 billion PBMCs per donor.

The germline ends are 12 bases apart after V is trimmed by 5 bases and J by 2 bases. The CDR3 spans 14 residues, from the cysteine through the phenylalanine. The entry retains the CDR3 DNA only, 42 bases that are in frame from base 1. CDR1 and CDR2, per the germline V gene (reference sequence), are SEHNR and FQNEAQ. Healthy HIV-negative adults with no recently reported acute infections or vaccinations were included as donors. All donors were Caucasian adults living in Nashville, Tennessee, USA. CD4+ T cells were enriched by magnetic negative selection, after which naive cells were positively selected on CD45RA and the negative fraction was taken as the memory subset. Blood was collected by leukapheresis, and PBMCs were isolated by Ficoll-Histopaque density gradient centrifugation and then cryopreserved in liquid nitrogen vapor phase. Analytical flow cytometry was used to check the purity and quantity of each magnetically sorted T cell population. Genomic DNA was isolated from each sorted fraction and quantified by UV absorbance on a Nanodrop 2000c.

Using the deep immunoSEQ assay, multiplex PCR amplified TCR CDR3 regions from genomic DNA. Extracted genomic DNA from each cell subset was distributed evenly across all wells of several immunoSEQ 96-well plates, and each plate was treated as a replicate. For sorted subsets, around 0.2 ug genomic DNA, equal to some 28,000 T cell genomes, was loaded into each replicate PCR. The purified libraries were quantified using a Qubit 3.0 fluorometer, sized with a Bioanalyzer 2100, and then quantified again using the KAPA Library Quantification kit. A separate single-read 150-cycle Illumina NextSeq 550 flow cell was used to sequence each immunoSEQ 96-well plate. From the authors' description of their analysis: Because the immunoSEQ output held only junctional sequences and lacked quality scores, the filtering could not match the filtering applied to full-length reads. To assign V/J genes and CDR3, sequences were annotated using PyIR, a Python wrapper for IgBLAST v1.9, with IMGT germline references. Reads were filtered out if the reads had weak V/J assignments (E-value above 1e-6), no CDR3, stop codons, out-of-frame junctions, or ambiguous translated residues. V3J clonotypes were defined as sequences sharing an identical inferred V gene, J gene, and CDR3 amino acid sequence. Percentage overlap between repertoires was calculated by dividing the number of shared unique clonotypes by the size of the smaller repertoire. Repertoire richness was assessed with RTK rarefaction, the Chao1 estimator, and Recon v2.1 estimates of unobserved clonotypes. OLGA was used to compute generation probabilities for all TCRbeta clonotypes that the gDNA method yielded from four donors. Held by TCRdb, this immuneACCESS table contains in-frame sequences only and omits some clones. Under half of the omission traces to an unresolved V gene where checked; the cause of the rest is unknown. V, J and clone size reflect that table, while D and trimming were determined from the DNA. In all, the sample holds around 700,000 clones, and 60% to 75% of those were seen once. 1.5% to 2% of the sample is taken by the ten largest.

To note about this clone: It lacks a known antigen. Base-call qualities are not available, and no considerably larger clone is one nucleotide away. The same CDR3 arises from other DNA sequences in this sample as well.

Study-level results and caveats: Naive subsets generally had larger estimated clonotype richness than memory subsets did. Across several donors, around 5% of naive CD4, 3% to 3.5% of naive CD8, roughly 2.3% of memory CD4, and about 0.4% of memory CD8 clonotypes were shared. The small number of donors limited the genetic and exposure-history diversity represented. Even with the large sequencing depth, rarefaction of the sorted-subset datasets indicated that sequencing was incomplete. Pairwise subsampling indicated that sequencing depth was expected to affect the degree of clonotype sharing among donors. Higher generation probabilities were observed for clonotypes shared by all four sorted-subset donors than for non-shared clonotypes. Sampling was limited to blood, and TCR repertoires in tissue likely differ from TCR repertoires in blood.

The source of this sequence is a woman aged 30 to 39 in good health. Recombination connected TRBV7-9 to TRBJ1-2; matching of 6 bases hints at TRBD1 as the D gene. Specimen: memory CD4+ T cells sorted from blood. According to the study, the label for this sample's cell subset or site signals: CD45RA-negative fraction. The nucleotide sequence reads TGTGCCAGCAGCCTACAGGGCGAGAACTATGGCTACACCTTC. Translated, it gives CASSLQGENYGYTF.